The 16 T cell receptor beta chains below all came from one sample that was sequenced in a study of T cells after yellow fever vaccination. A single record per CDR3 protein comes from TCRdb applying MiXCR to the 5' RACE reads. This table has 100,000 to 150,000 distinct CDR3 sequences, 13% to 15% appearing once. Sequenced here: CD8+ T cells sorted from PBMCs, sampled 5 days after the yellow fever booster vaccination. The receptors were sampled from a man aged 18 to 30 who received the YFV17D yellow fever vaccine.

The chain is built from TRBV7-3 and TRBJ2-3; TRBD1 or TRBD2 may be the D gene (6 bases each). The CDR3 is 16 residues long. V was trimmed by 4 bases and J by 5 bases, leaving 19 bases between them. Germline V gene sequence: CDR1 SGHTA, CDR2 FQGTGA. The DNA for the CDR3 is TGTGCCAGCAGCTCGGCGGAGGGGGGTTATAGAGATACGCAGTATTTT. Translation gives CASSSAEGGYRDTQYF.

The CDR3 DNA follows: TGCAGCGGAGCGGGGGGATTCACCGGGGAGCTGTTTTTT. This sequence encodes CSGAGGFTGELFF. The chain couples TRBV29-1 to TRBJ2-2; 9 positions match TRBD2. Germline CDR1 SQVTM, CDR2 ANQGSEA. CDR3 length: 13 residues. V gave up 7 bases and J gave up 4 bases; unmatched junction bases: 4.

This clonotype was observed a few times. V and J are TRBV5-4 and TRBJ2-7, with TRBD1 identical over 8 bases. Germline trimming cut 3 bases from V and 2 bases from J; bases unmatched to any gene: 4. The CDR3 spans 14 residues. Germline V gives CDR1 SGHNT, CDR2 YYREEE (reference sequence). The CDR3 protein is CASSSRTGTYEQYV. The DNA of the CDR3 is TGTGCCAGCAGCTCTCGGACAGGGACCTACGAGCAGTACGTC.

V is TRBV4-3 and J is TRBJ1-1; possible D gene TRBD1, 6 bases. The CDR3 extends over 17 amino acids. The germline V gene encodes CDR1 LGHNA and CDR2 YSLEER. Trimming removed 0 bases from V and 11 bases from J, with 25 bases in between. The CDR3 region has the DNA TGCGCCAGCAGCCAAGATCGTGCTAGGTGGACAGACGGAGCGGCTTTCTTT. Translating gives CASSQDRARWTDGAAFF.

Ten or more counts support this clonotype. This chain uses TRBV6-4 with TRBJ2-2; the match to TRBD2 covers 10 bases. Looked up from germline, CDR1 is MRHNA and CDR2 is SNTAGT. Germline trimming cut 4 bases from V and 1 base from J; bases unmatched to any gene: 0. This CDR3 is 15 amino acids long. This chain's CDR3 is CASSGLAGNTGELFF. The CDR3 region has the DNA TGTGCCAGCAGTGGACTAGCGGGGAACACCGGGGAGCTGTTTTTT.

The V call is TRBV5-4, the J call TRBJ1-1, with D hard to call. The germline V gene has CDR1 SGHNT and CDR2 YYREEE (reference sequence). CDR3 length: 12 residues. Trimming cost V 5 bases and J 1 base, with 6 bases left between them. The CDR3 coding sequence is TGTGCCAGCAGGGTAGGGAACACTGAAGCTTTCTTT. It is translated as CASRVGNTEAFF.

This clonotype was counted only a few times. V gene TRBV6-5 combines with J gene TRBJ1-1; D not resolved. Germline V CDR1 and CDR2: MNHEY, SVGAGI. V lost 3 bases to trimming and J lost 7 bases, with 6 bases between them. The length of the CDR3 is 11 residues. The CDR3 DNA follows: TGTGCCAGCAGTTATGGGATTGAAGCTTTCTTT. Protein sequence: CASSYGIEAFF.

This clonotype was detected many times. The chain joins TRBV4-3 to TRBJ2-3, with D possibly being TRBD1 (6 bases). Germline V lookup: CDR1 LGHNA, CDR2 YSLEER. The length of the CDR3 is 12 residues. V gave up 0 bases and J gave up 10 bases, with 8 bases separating them. As DNA, the CDR3 is TGCGCCAGCAGCCAAGACACAGGGCCGCAGTATTTT. It is translated as CASSQDTGPQYF.

This clonotype was seen repeatedly, ten times or more. This chain links TRBV7-2 with TRBJ2-5; 10 bases are shared with TRBD1. The J segment lost 5 bases and the V segment lost 3 bases, leaving 3 bases of the junction unmatched. CDR1 is SGHTA and CDR2 is FQGNSA in the germline V gene. The CDR3 is 14 residues long. CDR3 sequence: CASSLTGGMETQYF. DNA of the CDR3: TGTGCCAGCAGCTTGACAGGGGGCATGGAGACCCAGTACTTC.

The rearrangement links TRBV6-2 or TRBV6-3 to TRBJ2-7, with 12 bases aligning to TRBD1. Per the germline V gene, CDR1 is MNHEY and CDR2 is SVGEGT. The CDR3 loop spans 15 amino acids. The V and J ends lost 2 bases and 7 bases, in that order; junction bases with no gene match: 6. The CDR3 sequence: CASSYNRDRGQEQYV. The DNA of the CDR3 is TGTGCCAGCAGTTACAACCGGGACAGGGGGCAAGAGCAGTACGTC.

The chain is built from TRBV4-1 and TRBJ2-2; the D gene could be TRBD1 or TRBD2 (5 bases each). Germline V gene data show CDR1 as MGHRA and CDR2 as YSYEKL. CDR3 length: 17 amino acids. Trimming cost V 1 base and J 3 bases, with 15 bases left between them. The CDR3 reads CASSQAIGTLDTGELFF. The CDR3 DNA reads as TGCGCCAGCAGCCAAGCGATCGGGACCCTCGACACCGGGGAGCTGTTTTTT.

The chain joins TRBV6-2 or TRBV6-3 to TRBJ2-1; the D gene is possibly TRBD1 (5 bases). Trimming pared 0 bases from V and 0 bases from J, leaving 12 bases between. The CDR3 is 17 amino acids. CDR1 and CDR2 from the germline V gene are MNHEY and SVGEGT. The CDR3 coding sequence is TGTGCCAGCAGTTACTCCATCAGGGCTAGCTCCTACAATGAGCAGTTCTTC. Protein product: CASSYSIRASSYNEQFF.

V and J are TRBV5-6 and TRBJ2-1, with 7 bases fitting TRBD1. This CDR3 is 15 amino acids long. V was clipped by 0 bases and J by 8 bases; unmatched bases: 8. Germline-derived CDR1 and CDR2 are SGHDT and YYEEEE. CDR3: CASSLERGPFDEQFF. CDR3 nucleotide sequence: TGTGCCAGCAGCTTGGAAAGGGGGCCTTTCGATGAGCAGTTCTTC.

The CDR3 coding sequence is TGTGCCAGCAGTGAATGGTTATCGGGGGTACCGGAGACCCAGTACTTC. This sequence encodes CASSEWLSGVPETQYF. V is TRBV25-1 and J is TRBJ2-5; possibly TRBD2 for D (6 bases). The length of the CDR3 is 16 residues. Germline V gene data show CDR1 as MGHDK and CDR2 as SYGVNS. V was trimmed by 1 base and J by 5 bases, leaving 17 bases between them.

This CDR3 reads CASSMRLTPADEQFF. The CDR3 DNA reads as TGTGCCAGCAGTATGAGACTTACCCCGGCGGATGAGCAGTTCTTC. This chain uses TRBV25-1 with TRBJ2-1, with D uncertain. With 5 bases removed from V and 8 bases from J, the gap between germline ends came to 19 bases. The CDR3 is made up of 15 amino acids. CDR1 is MGHDK and CDR2 is SYGVNS in the germline V gene.

This clonotype has a count of ten or more. V usage is TRBV5-1 and J usage is TRBJ2-1; D is perhaps TRBD1 or TRBD2 (5 bases each). Trimming took off 2 bases at V and 8 bases at J, with 11 bases between the two ends. Germline V gene data show CDR1 as SGHRS and CDR2 as YFSETQ. The CDR3 covers 13 residues. CDR3: CASSFLGVDEQFF. CDR3 sequence (DNA): TGCGCCAGCAGCTTTTTGGGGGTCGATGAGCAGTTCTTC.